The next 24 T cell receptor beta chains were all read from a single sample in a study of blood T cell repertoires in COVID-19. The data were produced by immunoSEQ multiplex PCR, yet TCRdb's version contains in-frame clones alone and is incomplete. This sample has under 150,000 clones, with about 79% found just once. The sample consisted of peripheral blood. These receptors originate from a woman aged 80 or over with active or convalescent COVID-19.

The genes are TRBV24-1 and TRBJ2-1, with 11 bases aligning to TRBD2. CDR1 KGHDR and CDR2 SFDVKD come from the germline V gene. This CDR3 is 16 amino acids long. Losses at the gene ends were 9 bases for V and 0 bases for J; bases not matched to a gene: 6. CDR3 protein: CATGGLAESSYNEQFF. The DNA of the CDR3 is TGTGCCACCGGGGGACTAGCGGAGAGCTCCTACAATGAGCAGTTCTTC.

The rearrangement uses TRBV7-8 and TRBJ2-5, with 8 bases aligning to TRBD2. CDR1 is SGHVS, CDR2 FQNEAQ, per germline. The V and J ends lost 2 bases and 5 bases, in that order; junction bases with no gene match: 4. The CDR3 is 14 amino acids. The CDR3 coding sequence is TGTGCCAGCAGCTTACAGCGGGGGCTGGAGACCCAGTACTTC. Residues: CASSLQRGLETQYF.

The chain has TRBV9 and TRBJ1-1; no clear D. CDR3 length: 14 residues. V gave up 9 bases and J gave up 2 bases, with 17 bases separating them. CDR1 and CDR2 (germline): SGDLS, YYNGEE. For the CDR3, the DNA is TGTGCCATCCGTGCGGGCAGATCAAACACTGAAGCTTTCTTT. This gives the protein CAIRAGRSNTEAFF.

This clone was observed a few times. This sequence joins TRBV27 and TRBJ2-7; D perhaps matches TRBD2 (5 bases). Germline V gene sequence: CDR1 MNHEY, CDR2 SMNVEV (reference sequence). The germline V and J ends were trimmed by 7 bases and 0 bases, with 19 bases remaining between them. This CDR3 is 16 amino acids long. The DNA for the CDR3 is TGTGCCAGCACCAATTCCCCGAGGGTTCTCTCCTACGAGCAGTACTTC. It encodes CASTNSPRVLSYEQYF.

The genes are TRBV3-1 (or the pseudogene TRBV3-2) and TRBJ2-1; D perhaps matches TRBD2 (5 bases). V shed 10 bases and J shed 3 bases, with 10 bases lying between them. Germline lookup yields CDR1 LGHDT and CDR2 YNNKEL (reference sequence). This CDR3 is 12 amino acids long. The CDR3 protein is CATGRGYNEQFF. The CDR3, as DNA: TGTGCCACCGGTCGGGGCTACAATGAGCAGTTCTTC.

The chain uses TRBV12-3 or TRBV12-4 and TRBJ1-2, with D hard to call. The ends were cut back, 6 bases at V and 7 bases at J, with 12 bases in the middle. This CDR3 has 12 amino acids. The CDR3: CASRIVPGGYTF. Written as DNA, the CDR3 is TGTGCCAGCAGGATCGTGCCGGGTGGCTACACCTTC.

The chain recombines TRBV30 with TRBJ2-2; 8 bases match TRBD1. CDR1 and CDR2 (germline): GTSNPN, SVGIG (reference sequence). The CDR3 has 14 amino acids. The junction had 2 bases not matched to a gene; V was cut back by 0 bases and J by 5 bases. Here the CDR3 DNA reads TGTGCCTGGAGTGTTACAGGGGGTACCGGGGAGCTGTTTTTT. This codes for CAWSVTGGTGELFF. Drawing the rest from reference TRBV30 and TRBJ2-2, the complete variable domain is SQTIHQWPATLVQPVGSPLSLECTVEGTSNPNLYWYRQAAGRGLQLLFYSVGIGQISSEVPQNLSASRPQDRQFILSSKKLLLSDSGFYLCAWSVTGGTGELFFGEGSRLTVL.

This clone was counted a single time. The chain is built from TRBV5-4 and TRBJ2-2, with D unresolved. Trimming cost V 0 bases and J 5 bases, with 11 bases left between them. This CDR3 spans 15 amino acids. CDR1 SGHNT and CDR2 YYREEE come from the germline V gene (reference sequence). The CDR3 region has the DNA TGTGCCAGCAGCTTGGATCAGGTGGTAACCGGGGAGCTGTTTTTT. It specifies CASSLDQVVTGELFF.

In nucleotides, the CDR3 is TGTGCCAGCAGTTCGACCGGGACAGGGGTATTCTATGGCTACACCTTC. Residues: CASSSTGTGVFYGYTF. The gene calls are TRBV6-5 and TRBJ1-2, with TRBD1 matching over 10 bases. The CDR3 sequence is 16 residues long. The junction had 9 bases not matched to a gene; V was cut back by 4 bases and J by 4 bases. Looked up from germline, CDR1 is MNHEY and CDR2 is SVGAGI.

The chain is built from TRBV28 and TRBJ2-1; D perhaps matches TRBD1 (6 bases). The CDR3 length is 15 residues. V dropped 4 bases and J dropped 3 bases, with 13 bases sitting between them. Per the germline V gene, CDR1 is MDHEN and CDR2 is SYDVKM. The CDR3 protein is CASSSTGPNYNEQFF. CDR3 sequence (DNA): TGTGCCAGCAGTTCTACAGGGCCCAACTACAATGAGCAGTTCTTC.

V is TRBV7-9 and J is TRBJ2-3; perhaps TRBD2 as D (5 bases). The length of the CDR3 is 16 residues. With 1 base removed from V and 2 bases from J, the gap between germline ends came to 13 bases. Germline V gives CDR1 SEHNR, CDR2 FQNEAQ (reference sequence). CDR3 residues: CASSLGERPYTDTQYF. The DNA of the CDR3 is TGTGCCAGCAGCTTAGGGGAGAGACCCTACACAGATACGCAGTATTTT. The entire variable domain, with the rest obtained from reference TRBV7-9 and TRBJ2-3, is as follows: DTGVSQNPRHKITKRGQNVTFRCDPISEHNRLYWYRQTLGQGPEFLTYFQNEAQLEKSRLLSDRFSAERPKGSFSTLEIQRTEQGDSAMYLCASSLGERPYTDTQYFGPGTRLTVL.

V and J are TRBV5-8 and TRBJ1-1, with 12 positions matching TRBD1. The ends lost 2 bases at V and 7 bases at J; junction bases unmatched: 9. The germline gives CDR1 SGHTS, CDR2 YDEGEE. The CDR3 covers 16 residues. The CDR3 nucleotides read TGTGCCAGCAGCTTCCTAACCGGGACAGGGGGCGGTGAAGCTTTCTTT. Its translation: CASSFLTGTGGGEAFF.

The rearrangement links TRBV29-1 to TRBJ2-3; 12 bases map to TRBD2. The V segment lost 7 bases and the J segment 6 bases; nucleotides outside the gene matches: 11. Looked up from germline, CDR1 is SQVTM and CDR2 is ANQGSEA. This CDR3 contains 15 residues. CDR3 in amino acids: CSAMDSSGGADTQYF. The CDR3 DNA reads TGCAGCGCTATGGACTCTAGCGGGGGGGCGGATACGCAGTATTTT.

This clone was seen a handful of times. J is TRBJ2-7 and V is TRBV21-1; the D call TRBD2 from the table was never checked on the DNA. TRBV21-1 is a pseudogene segment. The CDR3 loop spans 12 amino acids. The CDR3 loop is CASMRGSYEQYF. DNA of the CDR3: TGTGCCAGCATGCGGGGCTCCTACGAGCAGTACTTC.

The chain is built from TRBV7-3 and TRBJ1-1; D not resolved. Between the trimmed V and J ends, which lost 6 bases and 5 bases, there was a span of 13 bases. Looked up from germline, CDR1 is SGHTA and CDR2 is FQGTGA. The CDR3 is made up of 13 amino acids. Written as DNA, the CDR3 is TGTGCCAGCAGAGCCCGGCGGGGAACTGAAGCTTTCTTT. The encoded protein is CASRARRGTEAFF.

The chain couples TRBV5-6 to TRBJ2-3; TRBD2 agrees at 8 bases. V gave up 4 bases and J gave up 6 bases; unmatched junction bases: 10. CDR1 and CDR2 (germline): SGHDT, YYEEEE. The length of the CDR3 is 15 residues. The CDR3 region has the DNA TGTGCCAGCAGCGAGGTAGCGGGGCTCTCCGATACGCAGTATTTT. Amino acid sequence: CASSEVAGLSDTQYF.

The V and J genes are TRBV3-1 (or the pseudogene TRBV3-2) and TRBJ2-7, with D possibly being TRBD1 (6 bases). V lost 4 bases and J lost 0, with 13 bases in between. The CDR3 sequence is 15 residues long. The germline V gene encodes CDR1 LGHDT and CDR2 YNNKEL (reference sequence). This CDR3 is CASSRYTGTSYEQYF. The CDR3 DNA follows: TGTGCCAGCAGCCGCTATACAGGGACCTCCTACGAGCAGTACTTC.

The chain recombines TRBV6-5 with TRBJ1-6, with a weak D call TRBD1 (6 bases). Per the germline V gene, CDR1 is MNHEY and CDR2 is SVGAGI. V dropped 6 bases and J dropped 7 bases, with 13 bases sitting between them. This CDR3 has 14 residues. CDR3 bases: TGTGCCAGCAGCCCCCGACAGGTGAATTCACCCCTCCACTTT. Residues: CASSPRQVNSPLHF.

This clone has just one count. The chain is built from TRBV3-1 (or the pseudogene TRBV3-2) and TRBJ1-1; D ambiguous. CDR3 length: 13 amino acids. With 2 bases removed from V and 3 bases from J, the gap between germline ends came to 7 bases. Per the germline V gene, CDR1 is LGHDT and CDR2 is YNNKEL (reference sequence). The CDR3 nucleotides read TGTGCCAGCAGCCAAAAGCCATACACTGAAGCTTTCTTT. As protein: CASSQKPYTEAFF.

In this sample, this clone turned up once. This CDR3 is CASSIGANVLTF. The CDR3 DNA follows: TGTGCCAGCAGTATTGGGGCCAACGTCCTGACTTTC. This chain links TRBV5-6 with TRBJ2-6, with no clear D. Per the germline V gene, CDR1 is SGHDT and CDR2 is YYEEEE. Trimming removed 5 bases at V and 3 bases at J, with 3 bases between. CDR3 length: 12 residues.

The chain employs TRBV27 and TRBJ2-3; TRBD1 might be the D (5 bases). CDR1 and CDR2 from the germline V gene are MNHEY and SMNVEV (reference sequence). V lost 3 bases to trimming and J lost 4 bases, with 11 bases between them. CDR3 size: 14 residues. The CDR3 coding sequence is TGTGCCAGCAGTTTCATAGGGGCCGCAGATACGCAGTATTTT. Amino acid sequence: CASSFIGAADTQYF.

V is TRBV30 and J is TRBJ1-4; TRBD1 matches 7 bases. From germline, CDR1 is GTSNPN and CDR2 SVGIG (reference sequence). With 2 bases clipped from V and 5 bases from J, the junction kept 8 bases outside the gene matches. This CDR3 has 15 residues. The CDR3 coding sequence is TGTGCCTGGAGTCCCTTGGGGACAGACAATGAAAAACTGTTTTTT. Translated: CAWSPLGTDNEKLFF.

This clone has a handful of counts. DNA of the CDR3: TGTGCCAGCACTCTGGACGGGGTGTATGGCTACACCTTC. This translates into CASTLDGVYGYTF. The chain combines TRBV28 with TRBJ1-2; D gene ambiguous. The length of the CDR3 is 13 residues. V shed 7 bases and J shed 5 bases, with 14 bases lying between them. Germline assignment: CDR1 MDHEN and CDR2 SYDVKM.

The chain combines TRBV19 with TRBJ1-5, with D possibly TRBD1 on 5 matching bases. CDR1 is LNHDA, CDR2 SQIVND, per germline (reference sequence). The CDR3 runs to 14 residues. V lost 10 bases to trimming and J lost 4 bases, with 17 bases between them. DNA for the CDR3: TGTGCCACCGCCTCCGACAGTGTTAATCAGCCCCAGCATTTT. Translating it yields CATASDSVNQPQHF.